One sample yielded the 28 T cell receptor beta chains listed below, sequenced in a study of OX40 agonist ivuxolimab in advanced cancers. Data came from immunoSEQ multiplex PCR; TCRdb stores just in-frame clones and leaves some out. The sample yields about 68,000 clones, 90% to 95% seen once. Sample: CD4+ or CD8+ T cells sorted from blood, taken in a trial of the OX40 agonist ivuxolimab. The receptors derive from an adult with an advanced solid tumor such as melanoma, head and neck, liver or kidney cancer.

The CDR3 coding sequence is TGTGCCAGCAGCGTAATATGGGGAGATGGGGTGGAGCAGTTCTTC. Residues: CASSVIWGDGVEQFF. The chain recombines TRBV9 with TRBJ2-1, with D perhaps matching TRBD2 (5 bases). Per the germline V gene, CDR1 is SGDLS and CDR2 is YYNGEE. V shed 1 base and J shed 10 bases, with 18 bases lying between them. This CDR3 has 15 residues.

CDR3 bases: TGTGCCAGCAGCAGGGACAGCGGAAACACCATATATTTT. It codes for CASSRDSGNTIYF. The chain joins TRBV7-9 to TRBJ1-3, with 7 nucleotides matching TRBD1. J gave up 4 bases and V 5 bases, and 2 bases lay outside the gene matches. The germline V gene encodes CDR1 SEHNR and CDR2 FQNEAQ (reference sequence). CDR3 length equals 13 residues.

The chain carries TRBV9 and TRBJ2-7; 10 nucleotides line up with TRBD2. CDR3 size: 15 residues. Germline V gene data show CDR1 as SGDLS and CDR2 as YYNGEE. After removal of 3 bases from V and 5 bases from J, the junction contained 8 bases not matched to a gene. The CDR3 DNA is TGTGCCAGCAGCGATGAACTAGCGGGAATCAACGAGCAGTACTTC. Translation gives CASSDELAGINEQYF.

This clone occurred once. The chain has TRBV7-9 and TRBJ1-2; D gene uncertain. The CDR3 runs 11 residues. Germline lookup yields CDR1 SEHNR and CDR2 FQNEAQ (reference sequence). V shed 3 bases and J shed 8 bases, with 7 bases lying between them. The CDR3 sequence is CASSFSGGYTF. The CDR3 DNA reads TGTGCCAGCAGCTTTTCGGGCGGCTACACCTTC.

This clone was observed a single time. The CDR3 spells CASSPTSGRGISYEQYF. The CDR3 DNA sequence: TGTGCCAGCAGCCCGACTAGCGGGAGGGGAATCTCCTACGAGCAGTACTTC. The chain has TRBV7-9 and TRBJ2-7, with TRBD2 matching 14 bases. The CDR3 has 17 amino acids. V trimming: 5 bases; J trimming: 0 bases; junction bases outside the gene matches: 6. Per germline, CDR1 SEHNR and CDR2 FQNEAQ (reference sequence).

This clone was recorded only once. CDR3 amino acids: CASSIYRGPSDGYTF. The CDR3, as DNA: TGTGCCAGCAGTATTTACAGGGGGCCCTCCGATGGCTACACCTTC. The chain carries TRBV28 and TRBJ1-2, with TRBD1 matching 9 bases. Trimming at V came to 5 bases and at J to 6 bases, leaving 10 bases not matched to a gene. The CDR3 length is 15 residues. Germline V lookup: CDR1 MDHEN, CDR2 SYDVKM.

CDR3 loop: CASSFPYSSGTGGNEQYF. The CDR3, as DNA: TGTGCCAGCAGTTTTCCATACTCCTCCGGGACAGGGGGCAACGAGCAGTACTTC. This sequence joins TRBV28 and TRBJ2-7; 12 bases map to TRBD1. This CDR3 has 18 amino acids. The V gene end was trimmed by 3 bases and the J gene end by 5 bases; junction bases not matched to a gene: 14. The V gene's germline CDR1 is MDHEN and CDR2 SYDVKM.

The gene calls are TRBV19 and TRBJ2-7, with 10 bases that match TRBD1. From germline, CDR1 is LNHDA and CDR2 SQIVND (reference sequence). V lost 3 bases to trimming and J lost 3 bases; unmatched junction nucleotides: 2. The CDR3 runs 14 residues. The CDR3 is CASSMGTGDYEQYF. The CDR3 DNA is TGTGCCAGTAGTATGGGGACAGGGGACTACGAGCAGTACTTC.

The chain links TRBV6-6 to TRBJ1-1; D gene unclear. Germline CDR1 reads MNHNY; CDR2 reads SVGAGI (reference sequence). The CDR3 extends over 12 amino acids. V gave up 7 bases and J gave up 5 bases, with 11 bases separating them. CDR3 coding DNA: TGTGCCAGCACAAGAGACGGTACTGAAGCTTTCTTT. Encoded protein: CASTRDGTEAFF.

A single count supports this clone. The chain recombines TRBV19 with TRBJ2-7; 9 bases line up with TRBD2. J gave up 2 bases and V 6 bases, and 8 bases lay outside the gene matches. Per the germline V gene, CDR1 is LNHDA and CDR2 is SQIVND (reference sequence). The CDR3 consists of 15 residues. The CDR3 region is CASRDSGRGTYEQYF. In DNA form, the CDR3 reads TGTGCCAGTAGGGATAGCGGGAGAGGAACCTACGAGCAGTACTTC. Looking up the rest from reference TRBV19 and TRBJ2-7 gives the full variable domain: DGGITQSPKYLFRKEGQNVTLSCEQNLNHDAMYWYRQDPGQGLRLIYYSQIVNDFQKGDIAEGYSVSREKKESFPLTVTSAQKNPTAFYLCASRDSGRGTYEQYFGPGTRLTVT.

The chain combines TRBV7-9 with TRBJ2-3; no definite D call. V lost 8 bases and J 1 base, leaving 19 bases between the germline ends. Germline CDR1 reads SEHNR; CDR2 reads FQNEAQ (reference sequence). The CDR3 totals 16 residues. The CDR3 sequence is CASSFLRGFGTDTQYF. In nucleotides, the CDR3 is TGTGCCAGCTCCTTCTTACGAGGTTTCGGCACAGATACGCAGTATTTT.

The chain uses TRBV11-2 and TRBJ1-4; D remains ambiguous. Trimming removed 5 bases from V and 8 bases from J, with 15 bases in between. Germline loops: CDR1 SGHAT, CDR2 FQNNGV. This CDR3 contains 14 residues. The CDR3 DNA reads as TGTGCCAGCAGCACCCGTCTCCAAGGGGAAAAACTGTTTTTT. It specifies CASSTRLQGEKLFF.

The chain is built from TRBV27 and TRBJ2-1; 11 nucleotides line up with TRBD2. The CDR3 consists of 17 residues. With V trimmed by 5 bases and J by 0 bases, 6 bases remained unmatched. Germline loops: CDR1 MNHEY, CDR2 SMNVEV (reference sequence). The CDR3 protein is CASSPASGRSSYNEQFF. CDR3 nucleotide sequence: TGTGCCAGCAGTCCTGCTAGCGGGAGGAGCTCCTACAATGAGCAGTTCTTC.

This clone has only one observation. The V and J genes are TRBV29-1 and TRBJ1-3; no clear D gene. The V end was cut by 7 bases, the J end by 3 bases, with 16 bases between. Germline CDR1 SQVTM, CDR2 ANQGSEA. This CDR3 is 14 amino acids long. The CDR3 coding sequence is TGCAGCGCCGTGGGCAGAAAGAATGGAAACACCATATATTTT. This gives the protein CSAVGRKNGNTIYF.

The chain links TRBV27 to TRBJ2-1, with 9 bases matching TRBD2. Unmatched junction bases numbered 10, after V lost 5 bases and J lost 5 bases. Germline V lookup: CDR1 MNHEY, CDR2 SMNVEV (reference sequence). This CDR3 spans 16 amino acids. CDR3 sequence (DNA): TGTGCCAGCAGTCCGTTAGCGGGAGTAGCCCACAATGAGCAGTTCTTC. Its protein product is CASSPLAGVAHNEQFF.

The V call is TRBV7-6, the J call TRBJ2-6, with D possibly being TRBD1 (6 bases). Deletions cut 4 bases from V and 4 bases from J, with 17 bases between. From germline, CDR1 is SGHVS and CDR2 FNYEAQ. The CDR3 is made up of 17 amino acids. This CDR3 reads CASSSLGQGLGANVLTF. The CDR3 region has the DNA TGTGCCAGCAGCTCCCTGGGTCAGGGGCTAGGGGCCAACGTCCTGACTTTC.

In this sample, this clone turned up a few times. The chain recombines TRBV4-2 with TRBJ1-5; D may be TRBD1 (5 bases). The CDR3 sequence is 15 residues long. Trimming shortened V by 0 bases and J by 3 bases, and 9 bases separated the two germline ends. Germline assignment: CDR1 LGHNA and CDR2 YNFKEQ. CDR3 amino acids: CASSQDGGVNQPQHF. The CDR3 DNA is TGTGCCAGCAGCCAAGATGGGGGGGTCAATCAGCCCCAGCATTTT.

The V gene is TRBV7-9, the J gene TRBJ1-1; tentatively, D is TRBD1 (5 bases). This CDR3 region has 14 residues. V was pared by 6 bases and J by 4 bases, with 15 bases between. The germline CDR1 and CDR2 sequences are SEHNR and FQNEAQ (reference sequence). The DNA of the CDR3 is TGTGCCAGCAGAGCCGTGGGGGGAAGCACTGAAGCTTTCTTT. It yields the protein CASRAVGGSTEAFF.

This chain connects TRBV27 to TRBJ1-2; TRBD1 aligns across 7 bases. Germline-derived CDR1 and CDR2 are MNHEY and SMNVEV (reference sequence). The trim removed 8 bases at V and 4 bases at J, leaving 10 bases unmatched. The CDR3 runs 14 residues. CDR3 sequence: CASAWTGESYGYTF. The DNA of the CDR3 is TGTGCCAGCGCCTGGACAGGTGAAAGCTATGGCTACACCTTC.

V gene TRBV6-6 combines with J gene TRBJ1-1; D gene ambiguous. The V end lost 8 bases, the J end lost 0 bases, and 10 bases lay between the germline ends. This CDR3 has 13 amino acids. Per the germline V gene, CDR1 is MNHNY and CDR2 is SVGAGI (reference sequence). CDR3 amino acids: CASSTGMNTEAFF. In DNA form, the CDR3 reads TGTGCCAGCTCAACGGGGATGAACACTGAAGCTTTCTTT.

V is TRBV19 and J is TRBJ2-7; possibly TRBD2 for D (5 bases). CDR3 size: 13 residues. Deletions cut 6 bases from V and 6 bases from J, with 15 bases between. Germline-derived CDR1 and CDR2 are LNHDA and SQIVND (reference sequence). This CDR3 reads CASRFGLASEQYF. The CDR3 nucleotides are TGTGCCAGTAGATTTGGGCTAGCTTCCGAGCAGTACTTC.

This chain links TRBV7-9 with TRBJ2-1; 9 bases agree with TRBD2. This CDR3 region has 15 residues. The trim removed 1 base at V and 7 bases at J, leaving 5 bases unmatched. The V gene's germline CDR1 is SEHNR and CDR2 FQNEAQ (reference sequence). The CDR3: CASSLGLAEGNEQFF. As DNA, the CDR3 is TGTGCCAGCAGCTTAGGACTAGCGGAGGGGAATGAGCAGTTCTTC.

The V gene is TRBV11-2, the J gene TRBJ1-1, with 7 bases that match TRBD1. CDR3 size: 16 residues. The J segment lost 0 bases and the V segment lost 5 bases, leaving 9 bases of the junction unmatched. The germline V gene has CDR1 SGHAT and CDR2 FQNNGV. The CDR3 bases are TGTGCCAGCAGCCAGGGGACAGTAGCCATGAACACTGAAGCTTTCTTT. Translation: CASSQGTVAMNTEAFF.

The chain employs TRBV7-9 and TRBJ2-7; D gene ambiguous. CDR1 SEHNR and CDR2 FQNEAQ come from the germline V gene (reference sequence). The V end was cut by 1 base, the J end by 0 bases, with 7 bases between. The CDR3 totals 14 residues. The DNA for the CDR3 is TGTGCCAGCAGCTTAGTCGGCAACTCCTACGAGCAGTACTTC. This gives the protein CASSLVGNSYEQYF. Drawing the rest from reference TRBV7-9 and TRBJ2-7, the complete variable domain is DTGVSQNPRHKITKRGQNVTFRCDPISEHNRLYWYRQTLGQGPEFLTYFQNEAQLEKSRLLSDRFSAERPKGSFSTLEIQRTEQGDSAMYLCASSLVGNSYEQYFGPGTRLTVT.

The gene calls are TRBV6-5 and TRBJ1-2; D is perhaps TRBD1 (6 bases). The length of the CDR3 is 14 residues. Germline CDR1 MNHEY, CDR2 SVGAGI. V was trimmed by 5 bases and J by 6 bases, leaving 16 bases between them. The CDR3 is CASSPDLGGNGYTF. The CDR3 DNA reads as TGTGCCAGCAGTCCCGACCTCGGGGGCAATGGCTACACCTTC.

The chain combines TRBV30 with TRBJ2-7; D tentatively fits TRBD1 or TRBD2 (5 bases each). In germline, CDR1 is GTSNPN, CDR2 SVGIG (reference sequence). V shed 0 bases and J shed 5 bases, with 11 bases lying between them. The CDR3 length is 13 residues. CDR3 residues: CAWSVGGSHEQYF. CDR3 DNA: TGTGCCTGGAGTGTTGGGGGTAGCCACGAGCAGTACTTC.

This rearrangement joins TRBV19 to TRBJ2-7; weak D call: TRBD1 (6 bases). Germline V gives CDR1 LNHDA, CDR2 SQIVND (reference sequence). V gave up 5 bases and J gave up 0 bases, with 11 bases separating them. There are 14 residues in the CDR3. The CDR3 spells CASSVTGYSYEQYF. CDR3 sequence (DNA): TGTGCCAGTAGTGTCACAGGGTACTCCTACGAGCAGTACTTC.

The rearrangement links TRBV4-1 to TRBJ2-5; a possible D gene is TRBD2 (5 bases). Per germline, CDR1 MGHRA and CDR2 YSYEKL. The CDR3 contains 14 residues. Trimming stripped 3 bases from V and 5 bases from J, with 13 bases between. CDR3 loop: CASSQEGRGETQYF. The CDR3 DNA reads as TGCGCCAGCAGCCAGGAAGGGAGAGGGGAGACCCAGTACTTC.